The clone carrying this T cell receptor (beta chain) has just a few counts. This record comes from a study of cytomegalovirus exposure and HLA in healthy donors. This CDR3 is built from 16 residues. V was clipped by 4 bases and J by 3 bases; unmatched bases: 7. Germline CDR1 is SGHRS and CDR2 is YFSETQ. This PCR relied on a set of 60 Vbeta primers and 13 Jbeta primers. The assay was immunoSEQ multiplex PCR, and TCRdb's table has in-frame clones only and misses some. The table has about 190,000 clones, about 87% seen once. The chain has TRBV5-1 and TRBJ2-2, with 9 nucleotides matching TRBD2. Sequenced material: PBMCs. This TCR was sampled from a man aged 25 to 40 in good health and CMV-seronegative. The CDR3 reads CASSMTSGTYTGELFF. The DNA for the CDR3 is TGCGCCAGCAGCATGACTAGCGGTACCTACACCGGGGAGCTGTTTTTT.